What follows are 25 T cell receptor beta chains derived from one specimen sequenced in a study of blood T cell repertoires in COVID-19. Measured with immunoSEQ multiplex PCR; TCRdb has only the in-frame clones, and not every one. This sample has around 230,000 clones, with 80% to 90% found just once. Sample: PBMCs or T cells enriched from blood (not recorded which). The receptors shown here come from a woman between 40 and 50 years old with acute COVID-19.

This clone was recorded a few times. The gene calls are TRBV27 and TRBJ1-1; D gene unclear. This CDR3 is built from 14 residues. Trimming took 3 bases from V and 0 from J, leaving 8 bases between them. Germline assignment: CDR1 MNHEY and CDR2 SMNVEV (reference sequence). As DNA, the CDR3 is TGTGCCAGCAGTTTTGGGCCCCTGAACACTGAAGCTTTCTTT. Translated: CASSFGPLNTEAFF.

V and J are TRBV18 and TRBJ1-6; possible D gene TRBD1, 5 bases. Trimming pared 7 bases from V and 5 bases from J, leaving 15 bases between. From germline, CDR1 is KGHSH and CDR2 LQKENI. This CDR3 contains 15 residues. CDR3 nucleotide sequence: TGTGCCAGCTGCGCCCAGGGCCAAAATAATTCACCCCTCCACTTT. Protein: CASCAQGQNNSPLHF.

The chain links TRBV7-6 to TRBJ1-1; perhaps TRBD1 as D (5 bases). The germline V gene encodes CDR1 SGHVS and CDR2 FNYEAQ. The length of the CDR3 is 16 residues. V was cut by 6 bases and J by 1 base, with 18 bases left in between. The CDR3, as DNA: TGTGCCAGCAGTCAACCCCTGGGGCAGGGGAACACTGAAGCTTTCTTT. It encodes CASSQPLGQGNTEAFF.

V gene TRBV3-1 (or the pseudogene TRBV3-2) combines with J gene TRBJ2-7; 10 nucleotides agree with TRBD1. The V and J ends lost 4 bases and 5 bases, in that order; junction bases with no gene match: 11. The CDR3 covers 16 residues. The germline V gene has CDR1 LGHDT and CDR2 YNNKEL (reference sequence). The CDR3, as DNA: TGTGCCAGCAGCCCTCTGGGACAGGGGCCGAGCCACGAGCAGTACTTC. It yields the protein CASSPLGQGPSHEQYF.

The V gene is TRBV7-6, the J gene TRBJ2-7; 9 bases align to TRBD2. The germline V gene has CDR1 SGHVS and CDR2 FNYEAQ. Trimming cost V 5 bases and J 2 bases; bases outside gene matches: 7. CDR3 size: 15 residues. CDR3 sequence: CASSPLPSGAYEQYF. Here the CDR3 DNA reads TGTGCCAGCAGCCCCCTCCCTAGCGGGGCCTACGAGCAGTACTTC.

J is TRBJ2-1 and V is TRBV4-2; TRBD2 agrees at 15 bases. The V segment lost 4 bases and the J segment 9 bases; nucleotides outside the gene matches: 7. This CDR3 contains 16 residues. In germline, CDR1 is LGHNA, CDR2 YNFKEQ. The CDR3 loop is CASSPGLAGGLGEQFF. The CDR3 DNA sequence: TGTGCCAGCAGCCCGGGACTAGCGGGGGGCCTCGGTGAGCAGTTCTTC.

The V call is TRBV6-2 or TRBV6-3, the J call TRBJ2-2; 7 bases match TRBD1. Germline loops: CDR1 MNHEY, CDR2 SVGEGT. J was trimmed by 0 bases and V by 4 bases; bases with no gene match: 2. The CDR3 extends over 15 amino acids. This CDR3 reads CASSSTGANTGELFF. CDR3 nucleotide sequence: TGTGCCAGCAGTTCTACAGGGGCGAACACCGGGGAGCTGTTTTTT.

The chain combines TRBV5-8 with TRBJ2-3, with 8 bases fitting TRBD1. Trimming took 0 bases from V and 5 from J; bases not matched to a gene: 5. CDR1 is SGHTS and CDR2 is YDEGEE in the germline V gene. The length of the CDR3 is 15 residues. The CDR3 region is CASSLGQGQGDTQYF. The CDR3 nucleotides are TGTGCCAGCAGCTTGGGACAGGGGCAAGGAGATACGCAGTATTTT. Complete variable domain (other parts from reference TRBV5-8 and TRBJ2-3): EAGVTQSPTHLIKTRGQQATLRCSPISGHTSVYWYQQALGLGLQFLLWYDEGEERNRGNFPPRFSGRQFPNYSSELNVNALELEDSALYLCASSLGQGQGDTQYFGPGTRLTVL.

This clone was counted between two and nine times. J is TRBJ1-4 and V is TRBV11-2; 9 bases line up with TRBD1. Trimming removed 5 bases from V and 6 bases from J; junction bases left unmatched: 7. This CDR3 contains 15 residues. From germline, CDR1 is SGHAT and CDR2 FQNNGV. The CDR3 protein is CASSTGQGSDEKLFF. CDR3 nucleotides: TGTGCCAGCAGCACAGGACAGGGGTCGGATGAAAAACTGTTTTTT. Full variable domain (remainder filled in from reference TRBV11-2 and TRBJ1-4): EAGVAQSPRYKIIEKRQSVAFWCNPISGHATLYWYQQILGQGPKLLIQFQNNGVVDDSQLPKDRFSAERLKGVDSTLKIQPAKLEDSAVYLCASSTGQGSDEKLFFGSGTQLSVL.

This sequence joins TRBV5-1 and TRBJ1-6; D unresolved. V dropped 4 bases and J dropped 9 bases, with 17 bases sitting between them. Germline lookup yields CDR1 SGHRS and CDR2 YFSETQ. CDR3 length: 15 residues. CDR3 loop: CASSPLGGITSPLHF. The DNA of the CDR3 is TGCGCCAGCAGCCCCCTCGGAGGGATTACTTCACCCCTCCACTTT. Based on the CDR3 plus reference TRBV5-1 and TRBJ1-6, the full variable domain is KAGVTQTPRYLIKTRGQQVTLSCSPISGHRSVSWYQQTPGQGLQFLFEYFSETQRNKGNFPGRFSGRQFSNSRSEMNVSTLELGDSALYLCASSPLGGITSPLHFGNGTRLTVT.

The chain employs TRBV6-8 and TRBJ2-7, with unresolved D. Germline-derived CDR1 and CDR2 are MNHGY and SAAAGT. The CDR3 is 13 amino acids. Trimming left V 8 bases short and J 6 bases short, with 17 bases between. This chain's CDR3 is CASRPRRTAEQYF. CDR3 coding DNA: TGTGCCAGCCGTCCCAGACGTACAGCCGAGCAGTACTTC.

V and J are TRBV5-1 and TRBJ1-6; 9 positions match TRBD1. Germline CDR1 and CDR2: SGHRS and YFSETQ. The ends lost 4 bases at V and 8 bases at J; junction bases unmatched: 7. The CDR3 covers 15 residues. The CDR3 region has the DNA TGCGCCAGCAGCCCTTGGACAGGGGTGGATTCACCCCTCCACTTT. Amino acid sequence: CASSPWTGVDSPLHF.

This chain's CDR3 is CASSPLPPDTQYF. CDR3 in DNA: TGCGCCAGCAGCCCCCTCCCCCCAGATACGCAGTATTTT. V is TRBV4-1 and J is TRBJ2-3; the D is unclear. The germline V gene has CDR1 MGHRA and CDR2 YSYEKL. The CDR3 is made up of 13 amino acids. Trimming took 4 bases from V and 4 from J, leaving 9 bases between them.

This clone was seen a single time. V usage is TRBV29-1 and J usage is TRBJ1-4, with a weak D call TRBD1 (5 bases). The CDR3 sequence is 13 residues long. Trimming shortened V by 5 bases and J by 7 bases, and 14 bases separated the two germline ends. CDR1 and CDR2 from the germline V gene are SQVTM and ANQGSEA. This CDR3 is CSVSPGGTEKLFF. The DNA for the CDR3 is TGCAGCGTTTCCCCCGGGGGGACTGAAAAACTGTTTTTT. Filled out from reference TRBV29-1 and TRBJ1-4, the complete variable domain reads SAVISQKPSRDICQRGTSLTIQCQVDSQVTMMFWYRQQPGQSLTLIATANQGSEATYESGFVIDKFPISRPNLTFSTLTVSNMSPEDSSIYLCSVSPGGTEKLFFGSGTQLSVL.

This sequence joins TRBV19 and TRBJ1-1; 9 positions match TRBD1. CDR1 is LNHDA, CDR2 SQIVND, per germline (reference sequence). The CDR3 extends over 13 amino acids. V lost 3 bases, J lost 8 bases, and 4 bases stayed unmatched. CDR3 coding DNA: TGTGCCAGTAGTATTCTGGGGACAGGGGAAGCTTTCTTT. It codes for CASSILGTGEAFF.

The CDR3 is CASSPLGSRQPQHF. The CDR3 coding sequence is TGTGCCAGCTCACCGTTGGGCAGCCGTCAGCCCCAGCATTTT. The genes are TRBV18 and TRBJ1-5; the D is unclear. The CDR3 has 14 amino acids. V was cut by 3 bases and J by 6 bases, with 12 bases left in between. Germline V gives CDR1 KGHSH, CDR2 LQKENI.

CDR3 sequence reads: CASSPGLYEQFF. In DNA, the CDR3 is TGCGCCAGCAGCCCGGGACTGTATGAGCAGTTCTTC. The chain is built from TRBV5-1 and TRBJ2-1; the D gene is possibly TRBD2 (6 bases). V shed 4 bases and J shed 8 bases, with 10 bases lying between them. In germline, CDR1 is SGHRS, CDR2 YFSETQ. The CDR3 length is 12 residues.

The chain combines TRBV7-6 with TRBJ1-5, with 7 bases identical to TRBD1. The CDR3 consists of 16 residues. CDR1 SGHVS and CDR2 FNYEAQ come from the germline V gene. J gave up 2 bases and V 4 bases, and 8 bases lay outside the gene matches. The CDR3 reads CASSSKTGFGNQPQHF. CDR3 DNA: TGTGCCAGCAGCTCCAAGACAGGGTTTGGCAATCAGCCCCAGCATTTT.

This chain connects TRBV30 to TRBJ1-6, with TRBD1 as a possible D gene (6 bases). This CDR3 is built from 15 residues. In germline, CDR1 is GTSNPN, CDR2 SVGIG (reference sequence). Trimming stripped 3 bases from V and 6 bases from J, with 15 bases between. CDR3 sequence reads: CAWRINRQANSPLHF. As DNA, the CDR3 is TGTGCCTGGAGAATAAACCGACAGGCTAATTCACCCCTCCACTTT.

Only one count was recorded for this clone. The CDR3 spells CASSPERQGRKTQYF. The CDR3 DNA follows: TGTGCCAGCAGTCCGGAAAGACAGGGTCGGAAGACCCAGTACTTC. V usage is TRBV6-5 and J usage is TRBJ2-5, with TRBD1 identical over 7 bases. Losses at the gene ends were 5 bases for V and 6 bases for J; bases not matched to a gene: 12. Germline assignment: CDR1 MNHEY and CDR2 SVGAGI. The CDR3 runs to 15 residues.

This rearrangement joins TRBV6-5 to TRBJ1-2; the D is unclear. This CDR3 has 15 amino acids. V shed 0 bases and J shed 8 bases, with 16 bases lying between them. The V gene's germline CDR1 is MNHEY and CDR2 SVGAGI. Here the CDR3 reads CASSYSVAAKWGYTF. In DNA form, the CDR3 reads TGTGCCAGCAGTTACTCAGTAGCGGCTAAGTGGGGCTACACCTTC.

The chain carries TRBV24-1 and TRBJ2-1, with 12 bases aligning to TRBD2. Looked up from germline, CDR1 is KGHDR and CDR2 is SFDVKD. V lost 8 bases and J lost 4; bases outside the gene matches: 8. The CDR3 extends over 16 amino acids. CDR3 protein: CATNLRTSGDYNEQFF. In nucleotides, the CDR3 is TGTGCCACCAACTTACGGACTAGCGGGGATTACAATGAGCAGTTCTTC.

V usage is TRBV29-1 and J usage is TRBJ1-5; 8 bases line up with TRBD1. The germline CDR1 and CDR2 sequences are SQVTM and ANQGSEA. J gave up 7 bases and V 7 bases, and 9 bases lay outside the gene matches. This CDR3 spans 13 amino acids. CDR3: CSAGQGRGQPQHF. CDR3 sequence (DNA): TGCAGCGCTGGACAGGGAAGAGGGCAGCCCCAGCATTTT.

The V call is TRBV5-1, the J call TRBJ1-2, with TRBD1 matching 8 bases. Germline V gene lookup returns CDR1 SGHRS and CDR2 YFSETQ. With 2 bases clipped from V and 8 bases from J, the junction kept 8 bases outside the gene matches. This CDR3 is built from 14 residues. This chain's CDR3 is CASSFYRTGRGYTF. The DNA of the CDR3 is TGCGCCAGCAGCTTCTATCGGACAGGGCGCGGCTACACCTTC.

The chain recombines TRBV3-1 (or the pseudogene TRBV3-2) with TRBJ2-3; 10 bases map to TRBD2. V trimming: 1 base; J trimming: 1 base; junction bases outside the gene matches: 2. CDR1 is LGHDT, CDR2 YNNKEL, per germline (reference sequence). This CDR3 comprises 16 residues. DNA of the CDR3: TGTGCCAGCAGCCAAGGGACTAGCGGACGCACAGATACGCAGTATTTT. This translates into CASSQGTSGRTDTQYF.